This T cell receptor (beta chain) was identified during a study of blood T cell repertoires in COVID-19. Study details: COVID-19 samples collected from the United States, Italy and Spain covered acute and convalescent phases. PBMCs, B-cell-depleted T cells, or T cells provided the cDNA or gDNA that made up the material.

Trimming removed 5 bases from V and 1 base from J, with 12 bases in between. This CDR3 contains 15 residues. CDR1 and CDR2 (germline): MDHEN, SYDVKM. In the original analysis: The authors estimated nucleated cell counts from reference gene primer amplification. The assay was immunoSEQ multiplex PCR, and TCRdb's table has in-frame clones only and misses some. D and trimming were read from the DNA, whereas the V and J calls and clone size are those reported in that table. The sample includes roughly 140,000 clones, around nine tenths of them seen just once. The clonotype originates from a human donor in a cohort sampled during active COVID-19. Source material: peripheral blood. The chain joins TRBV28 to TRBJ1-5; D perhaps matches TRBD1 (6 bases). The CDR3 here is CASSQGFLSNQPQHF. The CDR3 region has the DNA TGTGCCAGCAGTCAGGGGTTTTTGAGCAATCAGCCCCAGCATTTT. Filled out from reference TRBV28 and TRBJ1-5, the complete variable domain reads DVKVTQSSRYLVKRTGEKVFLECVQDMDHENMFWYRQDPGLGLRLIYFSYDVKMKEKGDIPEGYSVSREKKERFSLILESASTNQTSMYLCASSQGFLSNQPQHFGDGTRLSIL.